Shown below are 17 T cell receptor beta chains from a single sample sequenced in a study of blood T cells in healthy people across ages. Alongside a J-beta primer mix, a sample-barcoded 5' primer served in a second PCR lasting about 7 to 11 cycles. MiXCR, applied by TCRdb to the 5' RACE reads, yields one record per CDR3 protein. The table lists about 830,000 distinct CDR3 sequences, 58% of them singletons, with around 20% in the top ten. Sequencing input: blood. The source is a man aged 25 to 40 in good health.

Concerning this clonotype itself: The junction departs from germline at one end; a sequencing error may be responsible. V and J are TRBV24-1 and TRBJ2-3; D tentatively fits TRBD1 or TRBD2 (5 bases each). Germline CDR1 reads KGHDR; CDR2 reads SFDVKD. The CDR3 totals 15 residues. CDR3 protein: CATSDRTDGTDTRYF. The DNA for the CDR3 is TGTGCCACCAGTGATCGGACCGACGGGACGGATACGCGGTATTTT.

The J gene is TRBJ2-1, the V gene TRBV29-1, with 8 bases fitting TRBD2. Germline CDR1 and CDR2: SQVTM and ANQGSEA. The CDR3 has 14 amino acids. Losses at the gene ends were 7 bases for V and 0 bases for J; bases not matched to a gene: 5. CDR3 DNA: TGCAGCGCCCTAGCGGGCAGCTCCTACAATGAGCAGTTCTTC. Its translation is CSALAGSSYNEQFF.

CDR3 DNA: TGTGCCAGCAGTTACGGCGCCAGTGGTGGGTTCCAAAACATTCAGTACTTC. It specifies CASSYGASGGFQNIQYF. The rearrangement links TRBV6-5 to TRBJ2-4, with D uncertain. Trimming removed 2 bases from V and 5 bases from J, with 19 bases in between. The CDR3 sequence is 17 residues long. The germline gives CDR1 MNHEY, CDR2 SVGAGI.

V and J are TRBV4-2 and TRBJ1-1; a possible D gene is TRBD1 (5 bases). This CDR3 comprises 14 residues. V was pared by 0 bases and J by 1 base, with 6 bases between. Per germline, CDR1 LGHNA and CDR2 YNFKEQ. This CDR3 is CASSQEGPNTEAFF. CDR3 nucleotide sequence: TGTGCCAGCAGCCAAGAGGGACCGAACACTGAAGCTTTCTTT.

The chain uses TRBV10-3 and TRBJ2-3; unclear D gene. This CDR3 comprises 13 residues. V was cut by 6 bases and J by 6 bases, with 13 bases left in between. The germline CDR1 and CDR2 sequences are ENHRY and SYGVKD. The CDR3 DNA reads TGTGCCATCAGCGACCGATTTTCGGATACGCAGTATTTT. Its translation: CAISDRFSDTQYF.

CDR3 sequence (DNA): TGCAGTGCTATACTAGCGGGGGGTAATGAGCAGTTCTTC. This encodes CSAILAGGNEQFF. The chain employs TRBV20-1 and TRBJ2-1; 12 nucleotides agree with TRBD2. The junction had 2 bases not matched to a gene; V was cut back by 4 bases and J by 7 bases. The CDR3 totals 13 residues. Germline CDR1 is DFQATT and CDR2 is SNEGSKA (reference sequence).

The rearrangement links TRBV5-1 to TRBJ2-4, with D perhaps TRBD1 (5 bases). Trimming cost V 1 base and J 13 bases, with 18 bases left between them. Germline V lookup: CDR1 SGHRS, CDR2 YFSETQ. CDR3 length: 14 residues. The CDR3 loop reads CASSLQGLSYGQYF. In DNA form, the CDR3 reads TGCGCCAGCAGCTTGCAGGGCCTCTCCTACGGGCAGTACTTC.

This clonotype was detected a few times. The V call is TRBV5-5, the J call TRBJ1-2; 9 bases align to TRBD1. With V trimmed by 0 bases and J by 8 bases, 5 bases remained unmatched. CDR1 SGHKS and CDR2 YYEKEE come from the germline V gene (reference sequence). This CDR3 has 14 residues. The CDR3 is CASSLGQGERGYTF. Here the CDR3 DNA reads TGTGCCAGCAGCTTGGGACAGGGGGAAAGGGGCTACACCTTC.

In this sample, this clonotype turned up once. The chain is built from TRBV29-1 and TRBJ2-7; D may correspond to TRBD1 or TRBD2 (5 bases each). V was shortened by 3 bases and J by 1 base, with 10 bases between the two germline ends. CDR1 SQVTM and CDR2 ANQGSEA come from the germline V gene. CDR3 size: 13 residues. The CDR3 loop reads CSVDLGPSYEQYF. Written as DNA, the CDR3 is TGCAGCGTTGACCTGGGACCGTCCTACGAGCAGTACTTC.

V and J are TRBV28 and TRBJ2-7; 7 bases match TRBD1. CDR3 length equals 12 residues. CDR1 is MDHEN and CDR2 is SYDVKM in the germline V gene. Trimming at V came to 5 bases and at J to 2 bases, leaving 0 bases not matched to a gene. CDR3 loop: CASSGQAYEQYF. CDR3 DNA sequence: TGTGCCAGCAGTGGACAGGCCTACGAGCAGTACTTC.

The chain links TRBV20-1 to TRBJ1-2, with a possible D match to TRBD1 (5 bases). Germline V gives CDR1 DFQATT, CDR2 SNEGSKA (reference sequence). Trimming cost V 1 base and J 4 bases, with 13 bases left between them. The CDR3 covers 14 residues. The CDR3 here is CSARAPDSAYGYTF. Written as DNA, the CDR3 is TGCAGTGCTAGAGCCCCAGACAGCGCCTATGGCTACACCTTC.

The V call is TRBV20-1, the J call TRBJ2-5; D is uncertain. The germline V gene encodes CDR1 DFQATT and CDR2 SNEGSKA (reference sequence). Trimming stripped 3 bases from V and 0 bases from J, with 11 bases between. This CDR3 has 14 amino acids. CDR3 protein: CSASGGVDQETQYF. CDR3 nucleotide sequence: TGCAGTGCTAGCGGTGGGGTGGACCAAGAGACCCAGTACTTC.

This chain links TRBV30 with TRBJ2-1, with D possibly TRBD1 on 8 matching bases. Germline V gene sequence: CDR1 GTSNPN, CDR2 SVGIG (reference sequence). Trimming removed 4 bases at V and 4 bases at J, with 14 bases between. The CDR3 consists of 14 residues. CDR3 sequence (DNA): TGTGCCTGGAACAGGGGGGGCAGTTACAATGAGCAGTTCTTC. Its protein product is CAWNRGGSYNEQFF. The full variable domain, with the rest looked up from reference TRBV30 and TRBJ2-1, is SQTIHQWPATLVQPVGSPLSLECTVEGTSNPNLYWYRQAAGRGLQLLFYSVGIGQISSEVPQNLSASRPQDRQFILSSKKLLLSDSGFYLCAWNRGGSYNEQFFGPGTRLTVL.

The CDR3 loop is CASRKQGHEQYF. The CDR3 nucleotides are TGTGCCAGCAGAAAACAGGGCCATGAGCAGTACTTC. The J gene is TRBJ2-5, the V gene TRBV27, with a tentative D call TRBD1 (6 bases). This CDR3 region has 12 residues. V shed 6 bases and J shed 11 bases, with 16 bases lying between them. In germline, CDR1 is MNHEY, CDR2 SMNVEV (reference sequence).

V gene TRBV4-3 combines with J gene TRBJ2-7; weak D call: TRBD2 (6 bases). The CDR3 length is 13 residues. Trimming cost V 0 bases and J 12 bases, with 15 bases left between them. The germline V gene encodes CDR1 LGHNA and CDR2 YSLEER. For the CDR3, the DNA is TGCGCCAGCAGCCAAGACGAGACTAGTAAACGGTACTTC. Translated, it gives CASSQDETSKRYF.

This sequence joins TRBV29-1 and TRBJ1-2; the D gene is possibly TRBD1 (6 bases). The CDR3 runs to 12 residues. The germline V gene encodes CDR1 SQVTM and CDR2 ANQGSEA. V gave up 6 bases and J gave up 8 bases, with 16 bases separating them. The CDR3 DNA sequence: TGCAGCGTGAACGGACAGTCGGGGGGCTACACCTTC. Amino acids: CSVNGQSGGYTF.

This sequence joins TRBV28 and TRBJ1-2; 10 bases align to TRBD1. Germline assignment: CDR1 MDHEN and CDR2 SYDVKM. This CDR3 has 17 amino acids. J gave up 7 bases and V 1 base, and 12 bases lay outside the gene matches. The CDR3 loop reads CASSLLLLSRDRGGYTF. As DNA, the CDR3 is TGTGCCAGCAGTTTATTATTACTCTCCCGGGACAGGGGTGGCTACACCTTC.